This is a list of T cell receptor beta chains from one sample in a study of vaccination and CD4 T cells after COVID-19. TCRdb reanalysed the PCR reads using MiXCR and keeps one entry per CDR3 protein. The table lists under 20,000 distinct CDR3 sequences, roughly two fifths of them singletons. No antigens are known for them. This specimen was CD4+ T cells from blood, cultured in vitro, taken about 7 months after SARS-CoV-2 vaccination. These receptors all stem from a human donor who had recovered from COVID-19. Each CDR3 is given with its conserved first and last residue.

v_gene: TRBV27
len: 18
CDR3aa: CASSSTGVESSYNSPLHF

v_gene: TRBV11-2
len: 15
CDR3aa: CASSHPIVRPYEQYF

v_gene: TRBV11-3
len: 18
CDR3aa: CASSPDRERRSYNSPLHF

v_gene: TRBV5-8
len: 13
CDR3aa: CASTFSQGTGYTF

v_gene: TRBV12-3/TRBV12-4
len: 16
CDR3aa: CASSVSLGAGNTEAFF

v_gene: TRBV15
len: 15
CDR3aa: CATSREGGLGQPQHF

v_gene: TRBV27
len: 14
CDR3aa: CASSFSGRGDEQFF

v_gene: TRBV19
len: 14
CDR3aa: CASKNTGVARGYTF

v_gene: TRBV12-3/TRBV12-4
len: 19
CDR3aa: CASSFPKRKAGGLTGELFF

v_gene: TRBV19
len: 16
CDR3aa: CASSISERGRGTEAFF

v_gene: TRBV7-8
len: 17
CDR3aa: CASSLDPDRVNTGELFF